The T cell receptor beta chain under discussion was sequenced for a study of OX40 agonist ivuxolimab in advanced cancers. In the study overall: Ivuxolimab, which targeted the costimulatory receptor OX40 (CD134), was an agonistic, fully human IgG2 monoclonal antibody. Intravenous ivuxolimab was administered to patients every 2 weeks at six dose levels: 0.01, 0.1, 0.3, 1.5, 3 and 10 mg/kg. Of the approximately 54 dose-escalation patients, hepatocellular carcinoma was present in approximately 20, melanoma in about 15, renal cell carcinoma in 9 and head and neck cancer in 9. The dose-escalation cohort was over 70% male with a mean age of about 58 years, ranging from roughly 20 to 80. Prior anti-PD-1, anti-PD-L1 or anti-CTLA-4 therapy was permitted, and less than 45% of dose-escalation patients had received checkpoint inhibitors. Three dose-escalation patients achieved partial responses, one with hepatocellular carcinoma and two with cutaneous melanoma. The point of sequencing TCRbeta in the periphery was to test whether ivuxolimab changed TCR sequence diversity and drove clonal T-cell expansion. The paper describes the monotherapy dose-escalation part (N = 52 patients) of the phase I trial of ivuxolimab.

The trial excluded patients who had a history of autoimmune disease or were on systemic immunosuppression. In every dose cohort, peripheral blood was drawn for TCR sequencing at baseline, cycle 4 day 1, and cycle 7 day 1. The samples were drawn from a first-in-human, open-label, multicenter phase I dose-escalation trial of ivuxolimab. Adults with locally advanced or metastatic melanoma, renal cell, hepatocellular, or head and neck squamous cell carcinoma were enrolled in the trial. Before TCR sequencing, CD4+ T cells and CD8+ T cells were sorted from peripheral blood as separate populations. Genomic DNA was extracted from sorted cells for sequencing of the TCRbeta CDR3 region. TCRbeta CDR3 regions were sequenced using the immunoSEQ Assay. In TCRdb, the immuneACCESS table is reduced to in-frame sequences with V and J assigned. These tables do not hold every clone; where another copy was compared, an unresolved V gene accounts for under half, and the others remain unexplained. This sample holds fewer than 140,000 clones; roughly nine tenths were observed only once. More than 0.4% of the sample lies in the top ten.

With regard to this clone: This receptor's antigen is unknown. Nothing much larger sits one base from this clone, and base qualities are not available.

Here is what the overall study found, with its caveats: At doses from 0.1 to 3.0 mg/kg, clonal expansion was seen in both CD4+ and CD8+ blood T cells between baseline and week 6. Antigen specificity was not determined for the clonally expanded peripheral T cells. In the 0.1-3.0 mg/kg groups, partial responders had among the lowest normalized peripheral clonal expansion, particularly in CD8+ T cells. On average, CD8+ T cells showed more expanded clones than CD4+ T cells after ivuxolimab. Low levels of normalized T-cell clonal expansion were also seen in some patients who did not respond.

The germline V gene encodes CDR1 MDHEN and CDR2 SYDVKM. V sheds 3 bases and J sheds 0 bases, leaving 9 bases between their ends. Measured from the cysteine to the phenylalanine, the CDR3 is 15 residues long. The retained sequence is limited to the CDR3, 45 bases, with the frame set at the first base. The TCR was taken from an adult with an advanced solid tumor such as melanoma, head and neck, liver or kidney cancer. The specimen was CD4+ or CD8+ T cells sorted from blood, collected in a trial of the OX40 agonist ivuxolimab. The chain uses TRBV28 and TRBJ1-3, with no reliable assignment of the D segment. The DNA sequence is given as TGTGCCAGCAGTTTCAGAGTTATCTCTGGAAACACCATATATTTT. Translated, it gives CASSFRVISGNTIYF. The entire variable domain, with the stretches around the CDR3 drawn from the reference TRBV28 and TRBJ1-3 proteins, is DVKVTQSSRYLVKRTGEKVFLECVQDMDHENMFWYRQDPGLGLRLIYFSYDVKMKEKGDIPEGYSVSREKKERFSLILESASTNQTSMYLCASSFRVISGNTIYFGEGSWLTVV.